This TCR beta chain is from a study of long-term antiretroviral therapy in people with HIV. The length of the CDR3 is 15 residues. The V end was cut by 5 bases, the J end by 1 base, with 14 bases between. Germline CDR1 SEHNR, CDR2 FQNEAQ (reference sequence). A v3.0 immunoSEQ assay was performed at survey level. The method was immunoSEQ multiplex PCR; TCRdb's version includes in-frame clones alone and lacks a portion of them. The table lists about 27,000 clones, approximately 81% of them singletons, with approximately 9.5% in the top ten. This chain links TRBV7-9 with TRBJ1-1; possibly TRBD1 for D (5 bases). This receptor was taken from a man aged 35 to 55 with HIV. The sample here was unsorted PBMCs, taken 3 years after starting antiretroviral therapy. CDR3 in amino acids: CASSPRWGGNTEAFF. DNA of the CDR3: TGTGCCAGCAGCCCCCGATGGGGCGGGAACACTGAAGCTTTCTTT.